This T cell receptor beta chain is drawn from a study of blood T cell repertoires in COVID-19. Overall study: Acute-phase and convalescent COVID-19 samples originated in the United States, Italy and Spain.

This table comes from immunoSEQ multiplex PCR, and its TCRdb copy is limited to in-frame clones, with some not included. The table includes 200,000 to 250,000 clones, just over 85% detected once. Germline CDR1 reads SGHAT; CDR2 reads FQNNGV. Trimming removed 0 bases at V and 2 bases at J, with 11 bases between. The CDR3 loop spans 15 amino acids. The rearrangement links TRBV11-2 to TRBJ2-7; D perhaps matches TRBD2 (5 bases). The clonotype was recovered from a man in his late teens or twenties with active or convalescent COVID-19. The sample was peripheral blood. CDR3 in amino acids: CASSLDRASPYEQYF. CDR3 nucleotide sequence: TGTGCCAGCAGCTTAGATCGGGCTAGCCCCTACGAGCAGTACTTC.